This T cell receptor delta chain was identified in a study of gamma-delta T cells after stem cell transplantation. The V segment lost 0 bases and the J segment 8 bases; nucleotides outside the gene matches: 7. This CDR3 region has 18 residues. Germline V gene sequence: CDR1 GEAIGNYY, CDR2 EKD. Remarks on this clone: Other DNA sequences of this sample code for an identical CDR3.

TCRdb reprocessed the RT-PCR reads through CATT. The table has around 12,000 delta-chain clones, about two fifths seen once. The chain combines TRDV2 with TRDJ3, with 12 bases aligning to TRDD3. This receptor was identified in a human donor. It is not recorded whose cells these are; they may come from a transplant donor. The sample comprised gamma-delta T cells. CDR3 sequence reads: CACDTVLGDTLYTRQMFF. CDR3 nucleotide sequence: TGTGCCTGTGACACCGTACTGGGGGATACCTTGTACACCCGACAGATGTTTTTC.